The rows below give T cell receptor beta chains drawn from one sample of a study of T cell responses to AZD1222 COVID-19 vaccine. Only in-frame clones appear in the TCRdb table, and some are missing; sequencing was by immunoSEQ multiplex PCR. The sample carries about 130,000 clones, over 85% recorded once. Sequenced material: peripheral blood, taken on day 0 of AZD1222 vaccination. The receptors originated from an adult in good health. The CDR3 runs from the conserved cysteine through the conserved F or W. D genes are given only for firm matches. Clone size is shown for a subset of rows, as once, few, many or a class of expanded clone.

TRBV2,TRBJ1-1,.,TRBD1,CASSEQGAMNTEAFF,TGTGCCAGCAGCGAACAGGGGGCAATGAACACTGAAGCTTTCTTT
TRBV10-2,TRBJ1-3,.,.,CASSDGGTFSGNTIYF,TGCGCCAGCAGTGATGGGGGAACATTCTCTGGAAACACCATATATTTT
TRBV29-1,TRBJ1-2,.,.,CSVEPSDSYGYTF,TGCAGCGTCGAGCCTTCGGACAGCTATGGCTACACCTTC
TRBV19,TRBJ1-1,few,TRBD1,CASSDLGDRVYTEAFF,TGTGCCAGTAGTGATTTGGGTGACAGGGTCTACACTGAAGCTTTCTTT
TRBV24-1,TRBJ2-3,few,.,CATSDTTSSGDTQYF,TGTGCCACCAGTGATACCACTAGCTCCGGAGATACGCAGTATTTT
TRBV3-1/TRBV3-2,TRBJ2-3,.,.,CASSQGYSPSTDTQYF,TGTGCCAGCAGCCAAGGTTACTCCCCAAGCACAGATACGCAGTATTTT
TRBV6-5,TRBJ1-1,.,.,CASSYSAGLNTEAFF,TGTGCCAGCAGTTACTCCGCGGGGTTGAACACTGAAGCTTTCTTT
TRBV18,TRBJ1-5,.,.,CASSTAGTTNQPQHF,TGTGCCAGCTCCACGGCGGGGACAACAAATCAGCCCCAGCATTTT
TRBV13,TRBJ2-5,.,.,CASSGRTAQETQYF,TGTGCCAGCAGCGGACGGACGGCCCAAGAGACCCAGTACTTC
TRBV27,TRBJ2-7,once,.,CASSFPGAEQYF,TGTGCCAGCAGTTTTCCGGGAGCCGAGCAGTACTTC
TRBV10-3,TRBJ1-1,.,.,CAIKDLRDTEAFF,TGTGCCATCAAGGACCTCCGGGACACTGAAGCTTTCTTT
TRBV7-9,TRBJ2-1,.,.,CASSLDNEQFF,TGTGCCAGCAGCTTAGACAATGAGCAGTTCTTC
TRBV6-4,TRBJ2-3,.,.,CASSHGPLYTQYF,TGTGCCAGCAGTCACGGGCCTCTCTATACGCAGTATTTT
TRBV19,TRBJ1-1,few,.,CASSMYRDTEAFF,TGTGCCAGTAGTATGTACAGGGACACTGAAGCTTTCTTT
TRBV15,TRBJ1-5,.,.,CATSRVGQPQHF,TGTGCCACCAGCAGGGTTGGGCAGCCCCAGCATTTT
TRBV6-2/TRBV6-3,TRBJ2-5,.,.,CASSYLGTQETQYF,TGTGCCAGCAGTTACCTGGGCACCCAAGAGACCCAGTACTTC
TRBV7-8,TRBJ2-7,.,.,CASSLGGPSYEQYF,TGTGCCAGCAGCTTGGGGGGTCCCTCCTACGAGCAGTACTTC
TRBV12-3/TRBV12-4,TRBJ2-5,once,.,CASWGGEETQYF,TGTGCCAGCTGGGGGGGCGAGGAGACCCAGTACTTC
TRBV27,TRBJ2-7,.,.,CASGGYYEQYF,TGTGCGTCGGGGGGCTATTACGAGCAGTACTTC
TRBV7-2,TRBJ1-1,.,.,CASSFGRNTEAFF,TGTGCCAGCAGCTTTGGCAGAAACACTGAAGCTTTCTTT
TRBV30,TRBJ2-5,.,.,CAWSGPGETQYF,TGTGCCTGGAGTGGCCCTGGGGAGACCCAGTACTTC
TRBV6-5,TRBJ1-1,.,.,CASSYSWGTRNTEAFF,TGTGCCAGCAGTTACTCCTGGGGGACCAGGAACACTGAAGCTTTCTTT
TRBV10-1,TRBJ2-2,few,.,CASSSGGTGELFF,TGCGCCAGCAGTTCTGGGGGCACCGGGGAGCTGTTTTTT
TRBV5-1,TRBJ1-1,.,TRBD1,CASSRTGQGDTEAFF,TGCGCCAGCAGCCGTACCGGACAGGGGGACACTGAAGCTTTCTTT
TRBV5-1,TRBJ1-1,.,.,CASSLAVGTEAFF,TGCGCCAGCAGCTTGGCCGTGGGAACTGAAGCTTTCTTT
TRBV27,TRBJ1-2,.,TRBD1,CASSLSGQGPNYGYTF,TGTGCCAGCAGTTTATCCGGACAGGGCCCTAACTATGGCTACACCTTC
TRBV9,TRBJ1-3,once,.,CASSTGGQGNTIYF,TGTGCCAGCAGCACGGGGGGCCAAGGAAACACCATATATTTT
TRBV2,TRBJ2-3,.,TRBD2,CASSLRLAGTTDTQYF,TGTGCCAGCAGCCTCCGACTAGCGGGGACAACAGATACGCAGTATTTT
TRBV7-8,TRBJ1-4,.,.,CASSLALRGAGEKLFF,TGTGCCAGCAGCTTAGCGCTAAGGGGGGCAGGTGAAAAACTGTTTTTT
TRBV6-5,TRBJ1-2,.,.,CASSHRQDPLGGYTF,TGTGCCAGCAGTCACCGCCAGGACCCGCTAGGTGGCTACACCTTC
TRBV7-9,TRBJ2-1,.,TRBD1,CASRLQGGYGEQFF,TGTGCCAGCAGGCTACAGGGGGGATACGGTGAGCAGTTCTTC
TRBV7-6,TRBJ2-5,once,TRBD1,CASSLEGQGQETQYF,TGTGCCAGCAGCTTAGAGGGACAGGGACAAGAGACCCAGTACTTC
TRBV2,TRBJ2-3,.,.,CADSLQTNTDTQYF,TGTGCCGATAGTCTGCAAACGAACACAGATACGCAGTATTTT
TRBV27,TRBJ1-2,.,TRBD1,CASSPVDRVDGYTF,TGTGCCAGCAGTCCGGTCGACAGGGTGGATGGCTACACCTTC
TRBV5-1,TRBJ1-1,.,TRBD1,CASSWGTGGISEAFF,TGCGCCAGCAGCTGGGGGACAGGGGGTATTTCTGAAGCTTTCTTT
TRBV2,TRBJ1-5,.,TRBD1,CASSAEGAGNQPQHF,TGTGCCAGCAGTGCTGAGGGGGCCGGCAATCAGCCCCAGCATTTT
TRBV7-9,TRBJ2-7,.,.,CASSLGLGSRYEQYF,TGTGCCAGCAGTCTGGGGCTAGGCAGCCGCTACGAGCAGTACTTC
TRBV6-2/TRBV6-3,TRBJ1-2,.,.,CASSYREIQGPIRF,TGTGCCAGCAGTTACCGGGAGATACAGGGCCCGATTCGATTC
TRBV18,TRBJ1-2,.,.,CASSPTNYGYTF,TGTGCCAGCTCGCCAACTAACTATGGCTACACCTTC
TRBV25-1,TRBJ2-7,.,TRBD2,CASSEGGWYEQYF,TGTGCCAGCAGTGAGGGGGGGTGGTACGAGCAGTACTTC
TRBV7-9,TRBJ1-2,.,TRBD1,CASSYGTGAYGYTF,TGTGCCAGCAGCTACGGGACAGGGGCGTACGGCTACACCTTC
TRBV18,TRBJ2-2,.,TRBD2,CASSFSTDGGSEELFF,TGTGCCAGCTCATTCTCAACGGACGGGGGGTCTGAGGAGCTGTTTTTT
TRBV4-1,TRBJ2-7,.,.,CASSQRQGGGEQYF,TGCGCCAGCAGCCAAAGGCAGGGCGGCGGCGAGCAGTACTTC
TRBV6-5,TRBJ2-2,.,.,CAAGLMDTGELFF,TGTGCCGCCGGGCTGATGGACACCGGGGAGCTGTTTTTT
TRBV7-9,TRBJ2-3,.,TRBD2,CASSSIAGLPTQYF,TGTGCCAGCAGCTCTATAGCGGGGCTACCTACGCAGTATTTT
TRBV3-1/TRBV3-2,TRBJ2-7,.,.,CASSQELGNYEQYF,TGTGCCAGCAGCCAAGAACTCGGCAACTACGAGCAGTACTTC
TRBV21-1,TRBJ1-1,.,.,CASSSTPRGRAENTEAFF,TGTGCCAGCAGCTCAACTCCGCGGGGCAGGGCTGAGAACACTGAAGCTTTCTTT
TRBV5-6,TRBJ1-2,.,TRBD1,CASSPWDRGPLYGYTF,TGTGCCAGCAGCCCTTGGGACAGGGGCCCTCTCTATGGCTACACCTTC
TRBV2,TRBJ1-1,.,.,CASSMLSGNTEAFF,TGTGCCAGCAGCATGTTAAGTGGGAACACTGAAGCTTTCTTT
TRBV30,TRBJ1-6,.,.,CAWINPPGYSPLHF,TGTGCCTGGATTAATCCGCCCGGATACTCACCCCTCCACTTT
TRBV30,TRBJ1-2,.,.,CAWIEGSRRRVGDYGYTF,TGTGCCTGGATAGAAGGGTCGAGACGGCGGGTGGGGGACTATGGCTACACCTTC
TRBV9,TRBJ2-1,.,.,CASSGGALNEQFF,TGTGCCAGCAGCGGGGGGGCCCTGAATGAGCAGTTCTTC
TRBV10-2,TRBJ2-7,once,.,CASETFSYEQYF,TGCGCCAGCGAGACATTCTCCTACGAGCAGTACTTC
TRBV30,TRBJ2-1,.,TRBD2,CAWAGLAGPEQFF,TGTGCCTGGGCGGGACTAGCGGGACCCGAGCAGTTCTTC
TRBV6-5,TRBJ2-3,.,.,CASSYGGGLDTDTQYF,TGTGCCAGCAGTTACGGGGGGGGCCTAGACACAGATACGCAGTATTTT
TRBV29-1,TRBJ2-7,.,TRBD1,CSVEPGQGNEQYF,TGCAGCGTAGAGCCGGGACAGGGGAACGAGCAGTACTTC
TRBV6-5,TRBJ1-2,.,TRBD1,CASRMGQWGYTF,TGTGCCAGCAGGATGGGACAGTGGGGCTACACCTTC
TRBV5-1,TRBJ2-5,.,.,CASSSAGLRQETQYF,TGCGCCAGCAGCTCGGCGGGACTTAGGCAAGAGACCCAGTACTTC
TRBV6-5,TRBJ2-7,once,TRBD2,CATLGGNYEQYF,TGTGCCACACTGGGGGGGAACTACGAGCAGTACTTC